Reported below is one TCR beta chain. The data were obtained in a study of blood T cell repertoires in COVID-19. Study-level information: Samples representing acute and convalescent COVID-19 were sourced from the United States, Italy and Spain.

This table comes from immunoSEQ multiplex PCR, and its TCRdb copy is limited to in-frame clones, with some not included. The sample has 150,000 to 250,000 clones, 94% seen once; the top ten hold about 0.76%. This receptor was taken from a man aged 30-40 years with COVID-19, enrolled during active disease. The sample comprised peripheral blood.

CDR3 loop: CASSKAANTEAFF. For the CDR3, the DNA is TGTGCCAGCAGTAAGGCGGCGAACACTGAAGCTTTCTTT. The genes are TRBV27 and TRBJ1-1, with D unclear. The CDR3 covers 13 residues. Germline V CDR1 and CDR2: MNHEY, SMNVEV (reference sequence). With 5 bases removed from V and 1 base from J, the gap between germline ends came to 8 bases.